This T cell receptor beta chain was found in a study of blood T cell repertoires in COVID-19. Study overall: PBMCs, B-cell-depleted T cells, or T cells provided the cDNA or gDNA that made up the material.

Trimming cost V 5 bases and J 6 bases; bases outside gene matches: 5. Germline values: CDR1 LGHNA, CDR2 YNFKEQ. The CDR3 is made up of 13 amino acids. Original handling: Counts of nucleated cells, estimated from reference gene primer amplification, were obtained. Only in-frame clones appear in the TCRdb table, and some are missing; sequencing was by immunoSEQ multiplex PCR. V and J calls and clone size are copied from that table; D and trimming were computed from the DNA. The sample includes 300,000 to 500,000 clones, approximately 88% of them seen just once. This clonotype was sampled from a woman aged 25-40 years with acute COVID-19. The sequenced sample was PBMCs or T cells enriched from blood (not recorded which). This rearrangement joins TRBV4-2 to TRBJ2-3, with TRBD1 identical over 7 bases. CDR3 loop: CASSAAQGDTQYF. Here the CDR3 DNA reads TGTGCCAGCAGCGCCGCACAGGGGGATACGCAGTATTTT.